One and the same sample provided the 19 T cell receptor beta chains below, sequenced in a study of technical replicates of blood from several donors. Sequencing used immunoSEQ multiplex PCR; TCRdb keeps in-frame clones, though not all of them. The repertoire consists of 85,000 to 100,000 clones, with approximately 94% occurring once and the leading ten covering approximately 0.2%. The source material was T cells isolated from PBMCs. Every receptor here comes from a human donor in good health.

CDR3 loop: CASGLTRTGSEREGVTEAFF. The CDR3 DNA sequence: TGTGCTAGTGGTTTGACTAGGACAGGGTCGGAGAGAGAAGGGGTCACTGAAGCTTTCTTT. The genes are TRBV12-5 and TRBJ1-1; 8 nucleotides line up with TRBD1. CDR1 is LGHNT, CDR2 FRNRAP, per germline. The CDR3 covers 20 residues. The V segment lost 2 bases and the J segment 4 bases; nucleotides outside the gene matches: 21.

V gene TRBV19 combines with J gene TRBJ2-1, with D tentatively TRBD2 (6 bases). Trimming took 2 bases from V and 5 from J, leaving 10 bases between them. The CDR3 has 14 amino acids. CDR1 and CDR2 from the germline V gene are LNHDA and SQIVND (reference sequence). The CDR3 region is CASSISLADNEQFF. The CDR3 DNA follows: TGTGCCAGTAGTATATCACTAGCAGACAATGAGCAGTTCTTC.

This sequence joins TRBV6-5 and TRBJ2-7; 7 bases fit TRBD1. CDR3 length: 14 residues. V lost 2 bases, J lost 4 bases, and 5 bases stayed unmatched. CDR1 is MNHEY and CDR2 is SVGAGI in the germline V gene. In DNA form, the CDR3 reads TGTGCCAGCAGTTACCGAAGGGGGCCTTACGAGCAGTACTTC. Encoded protein: CASSYRRGPYEQYF.

The chain joins TRBV19 to TRBJ2-1, with 11 bases matching TRBD2. The CDR3 covers 15 residues. In germline, CDR1 is LNHDA, CDR2 SQIVND (reference sequence). V shed 6 bases, J shed 5 bases, and the junction held 6 bases outside the gene matches. The CDR3: CASSPYSGRDNEQFF. In nucleotides, the CDR3 is TGTGCCAGTAGCCCGTATAGCGGGAGGGACAATGAGCAGTTCTTC.

J is TRBJ2-1 and V is TRBV4-2; 7 bases fit TRBD1. The CDR3 covers 15 residues. The germline V gene encodes CDR1 LGHNA and CDR2 YNFKEQ. The ends lost 3 bases at V and 5 bases at J; junction bases unmatched: 7. CDR3 nucleotides: TGTGCCAGCAGCCATGATGACAGGGTTAACAATGAGCAGTTCTTC. Translating it yields CASSHDDRVNNEQFF.

This rearrangement joins TRBV27 to TRBJ2-1, with TRBD2 matching over 8 bases. The CDR3 spans 17 residues. Germline trimming cut 5 bases from V and 8 bases from J; bases unmatched to any gene: 17. The germline V gene encodes CDR1 MNHEY and CDR2 SMNVEV (reference sequence). CDR3 protein: CASSPHLSGRGSDEQFF. In nucleotides, the CDR3 is TGTGCCAGCAGTCCCCACCTCAGCGGGAGAGGCAGTGATGAGCAGTTCTTC.

The chain recombines TRBV6-5 with TRBJ2-1; TRBD2 matches at 9 bases. Germline values: CDR1 MNHEY, CDR2 SVGAGI. The V and J ends lost 4 bases and 1 base, in that order; junction bases with no gene match: 5. This CDR3 contains 16 residues. The CDR3 bases are TGTGCCAGCAGTTCCCTAGCGGGAACGTCCTACAATGAGCAGTTCTTC. Translating gives CASSSLAGTSYNEQFF.

This clone showed up just once. The chain couples TRBV6-5 to TRBJ2-1, with D possibly being TRBD2 (5 bases). The V end lost 10 bases, the J end lost 7 bases, and 20 bases lay between the germline ends. Germline loops: CDR1 MNHEY, CDR2 SVGAGI. This CDR3 has 14 amino acids. The CDR3 DNA sequence: TGTGCCACCGTGGGTGGCCTCGAGGGAAATGAGCAGTTCTTC. Amino acid sequence: CATVGGLEGNEQFF.

The rearrangement uses TRBV29-1 and TRBJ2-1, with TRBD2 matching over 10 bases. The V and J ends lost 3 bases and 8 bases, in that order; junction bases with no gene match: 10. The CDR3 contains 15 residues. Looked up from germline, CDR1 is SQVTM and CDR2 is ANQGSEA. CDR3 amino acids: CSVELRLAGAYEQFF. Written as DNA, the CDR3 is TGCAGCGTTGAGCTCCGGCTAGCGGGAGCCTATGAGCAGTTCTTC.

V and J are TRBV15 and TRBJ2-2; D is perhaps TRBD2 (6 bases). Trimming removed 2 bases from V and 0 bases from J, with 10 bases in between. This CDR3 is 16 amino acids long. Germline V gene data show CDR1 as LNHNV and CDR2 as YYDKDF (reference sequence). The CDR3 nucleotides read TGTGCCACCAGCAGACTGGGGGACTCGAACACCGGGGAGCTGTTTTTT. Amino acid sequence: CATSRLGDSNTGELFF.

The chain uses TRBV7-3 and TRBJ1-2; 12 bases match TRBD1. The junction had 17 bases not matched to a gene; V was cut back by 8 bases and J by 1 base. The CDR3 is 19 amino acids. CDR1 and CDR2 (germline): SGHTA, FQGTGA. The DNA of the CDR3 is TGTGCCAGCGTATTTAACCGGGACAGGGGGCCGGAGATTAACTATGGCTACACCTTC. Its protein is CASVFNRDRGPEINYGYTF. The variable domain in full, completed from reference TRBV7-3 and TRBJ1-2, reads GAGVSQTPSNKVTEKGKYVELRCDPISGHTALYWYRQSLGQGPEFLIYFQGTGAADDSGLPNDRFFAVRPEGSVSTLKIQRTERGDSAVYLCASVFNRDRGPEINYGYTFGSGTRLTVV.

This clone came up once. This chain joins TRBV7-9 and TRBJ2-4; D remains unclear. Per the germline V gene, CDR1 is SEHNR and CDR2 is FQNEAQ (reference sequence). The CDR3 loop spans 11 amino acids. The ends were cut back, 4 bases at V and 16 bases at J, with 14 bases in the middle. CDR3 protein: CASSSLHHTYF. The CDR3 coding sequence is TGTGCCAGCAGCTCCTTACACCATACATACTTC.

The chain has TRBV10-3 and TRBJ1-2; 7 nucleotides line up with TRBD1. The trim removed 5 bases at V and 1 base at J, leaving 4 bases unmatched. Germline V lookup: CDR1 ENHRY, CDR2 SYGVKD. The CDR3 covers 14 residues. CDR3 sequence: CAISWTGDNYGYTF. DNA of the CDR3: TGTGCCATCAGTTGGACAGGTGATAACTATGGCTACACCTTC.

V is TRBV28 and J is TRBJ1-1, with D uncertain. Trimming removed 3 bases at V and 6 bases at J, with 14 bases between. This CDR3 is built from 14 residues. In germline, CDR1 is MDHEN, CDR2 SYDVKM. CDR3 residues: CASSLTKNLAEAFF. CDR3 nucleotides: TGTGCCAGCAGTTTGACAAAGAATCTCGCTGAAGCTTTCTTT. Full variable domain (outside the CDR3, taken from reference TRBV28 and TRBJ1-1): DVKVTQSSRYLVKRTGEKVFLECVQDMDHENMFWYRQDPGLGLRLIYFSYDVKMKEKGDIPEGYSVSREKKERFSLILESASTNQTSMYLCASSLTKNLAEAFFGQGTRLTVV.

The V gene is TRBV5-1, the J gene TRBJ2-2, with TRBD1 as a possible D gene (5 bases). The germline gives CDR1 SGHRS, CDR2 YFSETQ. V was pared by 7 bases and J by 2 bases, with 15 bases between. CDR3 length equals 15 residues. Here the CDR3 reads CASAPSGQNTGELFF. As DNA, the CDR3 is TGCGCCAGCGCCCCCTCAGGACAAAACACCGGGGAGCTGTTTTTT.

In the case of this clone: A read error may produce the germline difference seen at one junction end. V is TRBV28 and J is TRBJ2-7; 13 bases are shared with TRBD2. Germline V lookup: CDR1 MDHEN, CDR2 SYDVKM. The CDR3 runs 19 residues. CDR3 sequence (DNA): TGTGCCAGCACTTTAGGTGGACTAGCGGGAGCGTATACCCCCTACGAGCAGTACTTC. Translating gives CASTLGGLAGAYTPYEQYF.

The CDR3 spells CASSLVSGSYNEQFF. DNA of the CDR3: TGTGCCAGCAGCTTAGTGTCGGGATCTTACAATGAGCAGTTCTTC. The genes are TRBV7-7 and TRBJ2-1, with a possible D match to TRBD2 (5 bases). The CDR3 is 15 amino acids. Per the germline V gene, CDR1 is SSHAT and CDR2 is FNYEAQ (reference sequence). Trimming took 1 base from V and 4 from J, leaving 11 bases between them.

The CDR3 DNA sequence: TGTGCCAGCAGTCTTGACAGGGGAGGGGAAAAACTGTTTTTT. Residues: CASSLDRGGEKLFF. The V and J genes are TRBV28 and TRBJ1-4; 8 bases fit TRBD1. From germline, CDR1 is MDHEN and CDR2 SYDVKM. Trimming cost V 5 bases and J 8 bases; bases outside gene matches: 7. The CDR3 runs 14 residues.

This chain's CDR3 is CASSFGPGTGELFF. The DNA for the CDR3 is TGTGCCAGCAGCTTTGGGCCTGGCACCGGGGAGCTGTTTTTT. The chain uses TRBV6-5 and TRBJ2-2; D is undetermined. V was clipped by 6 bases and J by 4 bases, with 12 bases between them. CDR1 is MNHEY and CDR2 is SVGAGI in the germline V gene. The CDR3 loop spans 14 amino acids.